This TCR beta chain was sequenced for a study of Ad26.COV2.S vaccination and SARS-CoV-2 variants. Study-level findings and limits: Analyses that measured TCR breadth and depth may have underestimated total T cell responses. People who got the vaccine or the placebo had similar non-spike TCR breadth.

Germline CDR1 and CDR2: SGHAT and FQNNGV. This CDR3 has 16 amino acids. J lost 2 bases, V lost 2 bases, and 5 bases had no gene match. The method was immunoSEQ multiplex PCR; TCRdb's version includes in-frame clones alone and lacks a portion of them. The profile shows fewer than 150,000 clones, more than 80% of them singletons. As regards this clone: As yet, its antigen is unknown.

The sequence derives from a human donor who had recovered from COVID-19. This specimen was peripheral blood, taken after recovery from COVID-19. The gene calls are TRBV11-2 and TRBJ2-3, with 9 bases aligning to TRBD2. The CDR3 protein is CASSLFLAGTTDTQYF. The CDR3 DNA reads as TGTGCCAGCAGCTTATTCCTAGCGGGGACCACAGATACGCAGTATTTT.